What follows are 9 T cell receptor beta chains derived from one specimen sequenced in a study of post-analysis software for immune sequencing data. The study, taken as a whole, reports: Comparison of patients with controls showed a handful of TRBV segments more frequent in patients, TRBV5-6, TRBV5-1 and TRBV20-1 among them.

Sequencing libraries made from TCR beta cDNA carried unique molecular identifiers. In TCRdb, the PCR reads were re-called with MiXCR into one record per CDR3 protein. Among 350,000 to 450,000 distinct CDR3 sequences listed, less than 35% were seen once. For these TCRs, the target antigens are not known. The sequencing input was blood. These receptors originate from a girl aged 5 to 17 with multiple sclerosis.

This clonotype was seen a handful of times. The chain links TRBV4-3 to TRBJ2-1; 7 bases are shared with TRBD1. V was pared by 3 bases and J by 0 bases, with 2 bases of the junction left unmatched. Germline V gives CDR1 LGHNA, CDR2 YSLEER. CDR3 size: 15 residues. The CDR3 nucleotides are TGCGCCAGCAGCCAGGGACAGAGCTCCTACAATGAGCAGTTCTTC. This translates into CASSQGQSSYNEQFF.

This chain links TRBV12-3 or TRBV12-4 with TRBJ2-1; perhaps TRBD1 as D (6 bases). V lost 2 bases to trimming and J lost 2 bases, with 10 bases between them. The CDR3 has 15 amino acids. The CDR3 DNA sequence: TGTGCCAGCAGTTTAAACCAGGGGCCCTACAATGAGCAGTTCTTC. Its protein is CASSLNQGPYNEQFF.

Note on this clonotype: A read error may be the cause here, since a much bigger clone is one base away. The chain links TRBV7-6 to TRBJ2-1; D perhaps matches TRBD1 (6 bases). Germline V gives CDR1 SGHVS, CDR2 FNYEAQ. The CDR3 is made up of 14 amino acids. CDR3 residues: CASSLGRGDNGQFF. CDR3 in DNA: TGTGCCAGCAGCCTCGGCAGGGGTGACAATGGGCAGTTCTTC.

This clonotype was seen a handful of times. The chain employs TRBV20-1 and TRBJ2-1, with D perhaps matching TRBD1 or TRBD2 (6 bases each). The germline gives CDR1 DFQATT, CDR2 SNEGSKA (reference sequence). This CDR3 is 15 amino acids long. Trimming removed 2 bases from V and 7 bases from J, with 18 bases in between. CDR3: CSARPGGGPFNEQFF. The CDR3 DNA sequence: TGCAGTGCTAGACCGGGTGGGGGGCCCTTTAATGAGCAGTTCTTC.

This clonotype was found a few times. This CDR3 is CASRRGVDEQYF. DNA for the CDR3: TGCGCCAGCCGGCGCGGCGTCGACGAGCAGTACTTC. The chain joins TRBV5-1 to TRBJ2-7; D unclear. V lost 7 bases, J lost 5 bases, and 13 bases lay in between. Germline-derived CDR1 and CDR2 are SGHRS and YFSETQ. This CDR3 has 12 residues.

The chain uses TRBV7-2 and TRBJ2-7, with D perhaps matching TRBD2 (5 bases). Germline CDR1 SGHTA, CDR2 FQGNSA. CDR3 length: 14 amino acids. Trimming pared 3 bases from V and 5 bases from J, leaving 14 bases between. The CDR3 nucleotides read TGTGCCAGCAGCTTCGCCAGCCCGGAGGACGAGCAGTACTTC. Its translation is CASSFASPEDEQYF.

This clonotype was seen many times. The V gene is TRBV4-3, the J gene TRBJ2-3; 9 bases are shared with TRBD2. There are 18 residues in the CDR3. Looked up from germline, CDR1 is LGHNA and CDR2 is YSLEER. The V segment lost 0 bases and the J segment 0 bases; nucleotides outside the gene matches: 7. CDR3 nucleotides: TGCGCCAGCAGCCAAGAGCGAGCGGGGGGCGATAGCACAGATACGCAGTATTTT. Encoded protein: CASSQERAGGDSTDTQYF.

This chain connects TRBV7-2 to TRBJ2-1; the D gene is possibly TRBD2 (7 bases). V shed 11 bases and J shed 4 bases, with 21 bases lying between them. The CDR3 extends over 15 amino acids. Germline CDR1 and CDR2: SGHTA and FQGNSA. CDR3 amino acids: CASLRGGARYNEQFF. As DNA, the CDR3 is TGTGCCTCCCTTAGGGGGGGGGCACGGTACAATGAGCAGTTCTTC.

The genes are TRBV5-1 and TRBJ2-3; no clear D. The germline CDR1 and CDR2 sequences are SGHRS and YFSETQ. This CDR3 spans 14 amino acids. V dropped 4 bases and J dropped 3 bases, with 12 bases sitting between them. CDR3 in DNA: TGCGCCAGCAGCACCCTTAGTGGGACAGATACGCAGTATTTT. This encodes CASSTLSGTDTQYF.